The 27 T cell receptor beta chains below were found in one sample sequenced in a study of response to subunit inactivated influenza vaccine. MiXCR, applied by TCRdb to the RT-PCR reads, yields one record per CDR3 protein. Among around 190,000 distinct CDR3 sequences, approximately 8.7% were seen once, and the ten largest hold about a tenth. The sequenced sample was non-naive T cells sorted from PBMCs, obtained on the day of vaccination. These receptors all stem from a man aged 50 to 59 who received an inactivated influenza vaccine.

This rearrangement joins TRBV7-2 to TRBJ2-3; 7 bases fit TRBD2. In germline, CDR1 is SGHTA, CDR2 FQGNSA. The CDR3 totals 15 residues. V lost 2 bases to trimming and J lost 2 bases; unmatched junction nucleotides: 4. CDR3 sequence (DNA): TGTGCCAGCAGCTTATCGGCGGGGGTCACAGATACGCAGTATTTT. Its translation is CASSLSAGVTDTQYF.

This clonotype was seen more than once but under ten times. CDR3 nucleotides: TGTGCCAGCAGCCTTCTGGGGGGGGCTGGAAATGAGCAGTTCTTC. It translates to CASSLLGGAGNEQFF. V gene TRBV7-9 combines with J gene TRBJ2-1, with D tentatively TRBD2 (7 bases). This CDR3 has 15 amino acids. The ends were cut back, 5 bases at V and 7 bases at J, with 18 bases in the middle. The V gene's germline CDR1 is SEHNR and CDR2 FQNEAQ (reference sequence).

V is TRBV6-2 or TRBV6-3 and J is TRBJ2-7, with D perhaps assigned TRBD1 or TRBD2 (6 bases each). The CDR3 is made up of 14 amino acids. CDR1 is MNHEY, CDR2 SVGEGT, per germline. Between the trimmed V and J ends, which lost 2 bases and 5 bases, there was a span of 13 bases. The CDR3 loop is CASSYVGGFHEQYF. In DNA, the CDR3 is TGTGCCAGCAGTTACGTCGGGGGCTTCCACGAGCAGTACTTC.

This clonotype was detected a few times. This rearrangement joins TRBV15 to TRBJ2-2; D unclear. Germline CDR1 and CDR2: LNHNV and YYDKDF (reference sequence). V was cut by 1 base and J by 7 bases, with 4 bases left in between. The length of the CDR3 is 12 residues. CDR3 sequence: CATSRVDGELFF. CDR3 in DNA: TGTGCCACCAGCAGAGTCGACGGGGAGCTGTTTTTT.

The CDR3 is CSARDPRINTGELFF. CDR3 DNA: TGCAGTGCTAGAGATCCGCGTATCAACACCGGGGAGCTGTTTTTT. The chain joins TRBV20-1 to TRBJ2-2; no clear D. From germline, CDR1 is DFQATT and CDR2 SNEGSKA (reference sequence). The CDR3 contains 15 residues. The V and J ends lost 0 bases and 2 bases respectively, with 10 bases between them.

V usage is TRBV20-1 and J usage is TRBJ2-7, with 10 bases lining up with TRBD2. There are 13 residues in the CDR3. CDR1 and CDR2 from the germline V gene are DFQATT and SNEGSKA (reference sequence). Germline trimming cut 5 bases from V and 3 bases from J; bases unmatched to any gene: 4. The CDR3 DNA is TGCAGTGCTGTTTGGACTAGCGGCTACGAGCAGTACTTC. Its protein product is CSAVWTSGYEQYF.

This clonotype was counted between two and nine times. CDR3 residues: CASGSAGNEQFF. CDR3 coding DNA: TGTGCTAGTGGTTCCGCAGGGAATGAGCAGTTCTTC. This chain connects TRBV12-5 to TRBJ2-1; tentatively, D is TRBD1 (5 bases). This CDR3 contains 12 residues. V lost 4 bases to trimming and J lost 7 bases, with 8 bases between them. Germline V gene sequence: CDR1 LGHNT, CDR2 FRNRAP.

Remarks on this clonotype: Being one base from a much bigger clone, this may be a read error. The gene calls are TRBV5-1 and TRBJ2-3; the D is unclear. The CDR3 covers 12 residues. Germline V lookup: CDR1 SGHRS, CDR2 YFSETQ. CDR3 residues: CASSLPTDTQSF. The DNA for the CDR3 is TGCGCCAGCAGCCTACCCACAGATACGCAGTCTTTT.

As concerns this clonotype: Compared with germline, one end of the junction differs, possibly owing to a read error. CDR3 sequence reads: CASSGGGRDTQYF. The CDR3 DNA is TGTGCTAGCAGCGGGGGCGGGAGGGATACGCAGTATTTT. V is TRBV7-7 and J is TRBJ2-3, with 8 bases fitting TRBD2. This CDR3 comprises 13 residues. Germline lookup yields CDR1 SSHAT and CDR2 FNYEAQ (reference sequence).

This clonotype was counted a few times. The chain has TRBV20-1 and TRBJ2-2; a possible D gene is TRBD2 (5 bases). V lost 0 bases and J 3 bases, leaving 14 bases between the germline ends. Germline V gene data show CDR1 as DFQATT and CDR2 as SNEGSKA (reference sequence). The CDR3 is made up of 16 amino acids. The CDR3 protein is CSARDYGLGDTGELFF. CDR3 in DNA: TGCAGTGCTAGAGATTATGGGCTCGGGGACACCGGGGAGCTGTTTTTT.

V and J are TRBV7-2 and TRBJ1-2, with 7 bases that match TRBD1. The junction had 3 bases not matched to a gene; V was cut back by 1 base and J by 4 bases. In germline, CDR1 is SGHTA, CDR2 FQGNSA. The CDR3 is 14 residues long. The CDR3 nucleotides are TGTGCCAGCAGCTTAGACAGGGGCCTCTATGGCTACACCTTC. Amino acids: CASSLDRGLYGYTF.

The chain combines TRBV7-2 with TRBJ2-1, with D possibly being TRBD1 or TRBD2 (5 bases each). Per germline, CDR1 SGHTA and CDR2 FQGNSA. The CDR3 is 14 residues long. The V and J ends lost 1 base and 10 bases respectively, with 14 bases between them. CDR3: CASSLEGLAGEQFF. The CDR3 DNA reads as TGTGCCAGCAGCTTAGAGGGGCTAGCCGGGGAGCAGTTCTTC.

This clonotype was counted at least ten times. The gene calls are TRBV4-2 and TRBJ1-1, with D perhaps matching TRBD1 (5 bases). CDR1 LGHNA and CDR2 YNFKEQ come from the germline V gene. CDR3 length: 16 residues. V lost 0 bases, J lost 2 bases, and 13 bases lay in between. The CDR3 DNA sequence: TGTGCCAGCAGCCAAGATTGGGCAGGGCGCAACACTGAAGCTTTCTTT. Translating gives CASSQDWAGRNTEAFF.

The chain recombines TRBV6-1 with TRBJ1-1, with TRBD1 identical over 8 bases. J was trimmed by 1 base and V by 9 bases; bases with no gene match: 4. Germline assignment: CDR1 MNHNS and CDR2 SASEGT. The CDR3 totals 13 residues. The CDR3 coding sequence is TGTGCCAGTCGGGACAGGAAGAACACTGAAGCTTTCTTT. This codes for CASRDRKNTEAFF.

This clonotype was observed a few times. The chain uses TRBV2 and TRBJ1-1; possibly TRBD1 for D (6 bases). The germline gives CDR1 SNHLY, CDR2 FYNNEI. Between the trimmed V and J ends, which lost 7 bases and 3 bases, there was a span of 21 bases. The CDR3 contains 16 residues. CDR3 loop: CASITGFLGLDTEAFF. CDR3 DNA: TGTGCCAGCATTACAGGGTTTCTTGGGCTCGACACTGAAGCTTTCTTT. Full variable domain (rest looked up from reference TRBV2 and TRBJ1-1): EPEVTQTPSHQVTQMGQEVILRCVPISNHLYFYWYRQILGQKVEFLVSFYNNEISEKSEIFDDQFSVERPDGSNFTLKIRSTKLEDSAMYFCASITGFLGLDTEAFFGQGTRLTVV.

The table lists this clonotype with a few counts. The rearrangement uses TRBV5-1 and TRBJ2-1; TRBD2 aligns across 11 bases. Germline V CDR1 and CDR2: SGHRS, YFSETQ. With V trimmed by 0 bases and J by 6 bases, 2 bases remained unmatched. The CDR3 is 15 amino acids. The CDR3 sequence is CASSLASGGINEQFF. In DNA form, the CDR3 reads TGCGCCAGCAGCTTGGCTAGCGGGGGGATCAATGAGCAGTTCTTC.

This clonotype was recorded at least ten times. The genes are TRBV28 and TRBJ1-1; 7 nucleotides agree with TRBD1. Trimming at V came to 4 bases and at J to 0 bases, leaving 2 bases not matched to a gene. This CDR3 region has 14 residues. CDR1 and CDR2 (germline): MDHEN, SYDVKM. CDR3 protein: CASSSGGMNTEAFF. The CDR3 region has the DNA TGTGCCAGCAGTTCAGGGGGAATGAACACTGAAGCTTTCTTT. The full variable domain, its missing parts supplied by reference TRBV28 and TRBJ1-1, is DVKVTQSSRYLVKRTGEKVFLECVQDMDHENMFWYRQDPGLGLRLIYFSYDVKMKEKGDIPEGYSVSREKKERFSLILESASTNQTSMYLCASSSGGMNTEAFFGQGTRLTVV.

Comments on this clonotype: Germline and junction disagree at one end, which may indicate a read error. The chain couples TRBV28 to TRBJ1-2, with 7 bases identical to TRBD1. The germline V gene encodes CDR1 MDHEN and CDR2 SYDVKM. This CDR3 is 14 amino acids long. Written as DNA, the CDR3 is TGTGCCAGCAATTTATCGGACAGGATGGGGGGCTACACCTTC. Protein product: CASNLSDRMGGYTF.

A remark on this clonotype: Relative to the germline gene, one junction end is altered; a read error may explain this. Written as DNA, the CDR3 is TGTGCCAGCGGGGAGTCTATCACAACTGCAGATACGCAGTTTTTT. As protein: CASGESITTADTQFF. This chain connects TRBV28 to TRBJ2-3; possibly TRBD2 for D (5 bases). Germline loops: CDR1 MDHEN, CDR2 SYDVKM. The CDR3 has 15 amino acids.

This clonotype was counted many times. V is TRBV6-1 and J is TRBJ2-7; TRBD2 aligns across 8 bases. This CDR3 region has 15 residues. The germline CDR1 and CDR2 sequences are MNHNS and SASEGT. Trimming took 7 bases from V and 2 from J; bases not matched to a gene: 10. The DNA of the CDR3 is TGTGCCAGCAAACCCCCGACGGGAGGGCCCTACGAGCAGTACTTC. Protein product: CASKPPTGGPYEQYF.

This clonotype was counted at least ten times. This chain links TRBV6-1 with TRBJ1-1, with 10 bases aligning to TRBD1. The CDR3 is 16 amino acids. The V gene end was trimmed by 6 bases and the J gene end by 4 bases; junction bases not matched to a gene: 11. Germline V gene lookup returns CDR1 MNHNS and CDR2 SASEGT. The CDR3 nucleotides read TGTGCCAGCAGCCCCCCTCTAGGACAGGGGGGCACTGAAGCTTTCTTT. Residues: CASSPPLGQGGTEAFF.

There are many counts of this clonotype. This chain links TRBV5-1 with TRBJ2-5; TRBD2 matches at 9 bases. V lost 3 bases to trimming and J lost 2 bases; unmatched junction nucleotides: 2. The CDR3 is made up of 14 amino acids. Germline lookup yields CDR1 SGHRS and CDR2 YFSETQ. The CDR3 loop reads CASSSRGGQETQYF. CDR3 DNA sequence: TGCGCCAGCAGCTCGCGGGGGGGACAAGAGACCCAGTACTTC.

This clonotype was found a few times. The V and J genes are TRBV4-3 and TRBJ1-1, with no clear D. CDR3 length equals 13 residues. V lost 2 bases and J 11 bases, leaving 15 bases between the germline ends. Looked up from germline, CDR1 is LGHNA and CDR2 is YSLEER. CDR3 in DNA: TGCGCCAGCAGCCAACTCCGGGATTCAAGGGCTTTCTTT. Protein: CASSQLRDSRAFF.

This clonotype was counted a few times. This sequence joins TRBV7-2 and TRBJ2-5; unclear D gene. V lost 5 bases, J lost 5 bases, and 9 bases lay in between. Germline-derived CDR1 and CDR2 are SGHTA and FQGNSA. The CDR3 totals 12 residues. CDR3 amino acids: CASSKYGETQYF. CDR3 bases: TGTGCCAGCAGCAAATATGGTGAGACCCAGTACTTC. The whole variable domain, remainder taken from reference TRBV7-2 and TRBJ2-5, is GAGVSQSPSNKVTEKGKDVELRCDPISGHTALYWYRQSLGQGLEFLIYFQGNSAPDKSGLPSDRFSAERTGGSVSTLTIQRTQQEDSAVYLCASSKYGETQYFGPGTRLLVL.

V gene TRBV10-3 combines with J gene TRBJ2-7; 12 bases align to TRBD2. V trimming: 10 bases; J trimming: 0 bases; junction bases outside the gene matches: 10. Germline CDR1 reads ENHRY; CDR2 reads SYGVKD. There are 16 residues in the CDR3. The CDR3 DNA reads TGTGCCAGCACAGCGCTAGCGGGAGGGTTCTCCTACGAGCAGTACTTC. Protein product: CASTALAGGFSYEQYF.

This clonotype occurred many times. The chain employs TRBV29-1 and TRBJ2-5; a weak D match, TRBD2 (6 bases). This CDR3 spans 13 amino acids. The V gene's germline CDR1 is SQVTM and CDR2 ANQGSEA. The V end lost 0 bases, the J end lost 7 bases, and 12 bases lay between the germline ends. The CDR3 DNA reads as TGCAGCGTTGAAGATGGTGTTAGCGGGACCCAGTACTTC. Residues: CSVEDGVSGTQYF. Together with reference TRBV29-1 and TRBJ2-5, the CDR3 gives the full variable domain: SAVISQKPSRDICQRGTSLTIQCQVDSQVTMMFWYRQQPGQSLTLIATANQGSEATYESGFVIDKFPISRPNLTFSTLTVSNMSPEDSSIYLCSVEDGVSGTQYFGPGTRLLVL.

This clonotype turned up a few times. The chain recombines TRBV19 with TRBJ2-1; 10 nucleotides line up with TRBD2. The CDR3 runs to 16 residues. Germline values: CDR1 LNHDA, CDR2 SQIVND (reference sequence). Trimming took 2 bases from V and 4 from J; bases not matched to a gene: 5. The CDR3 DNA is TGTGCCAGTAGTATATCGGGACTAGCGAAGTACAATGAGCAGTTCTTC. Amino acid sequence: CASSISGLAKYNEQFF.